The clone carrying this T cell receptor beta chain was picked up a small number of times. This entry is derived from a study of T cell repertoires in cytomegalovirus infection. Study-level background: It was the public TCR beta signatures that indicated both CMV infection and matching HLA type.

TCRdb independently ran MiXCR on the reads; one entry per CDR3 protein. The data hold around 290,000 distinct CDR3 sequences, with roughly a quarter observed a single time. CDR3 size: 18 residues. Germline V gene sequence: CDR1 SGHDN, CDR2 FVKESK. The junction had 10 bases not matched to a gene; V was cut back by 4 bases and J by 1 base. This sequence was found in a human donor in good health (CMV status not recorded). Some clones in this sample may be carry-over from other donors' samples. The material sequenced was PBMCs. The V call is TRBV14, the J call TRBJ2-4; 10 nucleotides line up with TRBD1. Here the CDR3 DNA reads TGTGCCAGCAGCCGAGGGCTGAGACAGGGGGCGGCCAAAAACATTCAGTACTTC. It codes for CASSRGLRQGAAKNIQYF.